A single T cell receptor beta chain is shown here with its context. A second PCR of roughly 7 to 11 cycles used a sample-barcoded 5' primer and a J-beta primer mix. MiXCR, run by TCRdb on the 5' RACE reads, gives a single entry per CDR3 protein. The table lists approximately 730,000 distinct CDR3 sequences, about 55% of them singletons. The source of the sample is a study of blood T cells in healthy people across ages. The source of this sequence is an elderly man in good health. The material sequenced was blood.

The CDR3 sequence is CASSQAGTGGGEQYF. DNA for the CDR3: TGCGCCAGCAGCCAAGCTGGGACAGGGGGCGGAGAGCAGTACTTC. This chain uses TRBV4-1 with TRBJ2-7, with TRBD1 matching 12 bases. V shed 1 base and J 7 bases; nucleotides not matched to a gene: 5. The CDR3 consists of 15 residues. Looked up from germline, CDR1 is MGHRA and CDR2 is YSYEKL.